This T cell receptor (beta chain) came from a study of beta chain features in type 1 diabetes. Study as a whole: Across the samples, approximately 98,000,000 sorted cells were examined in total.

The entirety of the isolated RNA underwent reverse transcription, so expressed TCRB transcripts were sequenced. TCRdb's table, derived via immunoSEQ multiplex PCR, lists solely in-frame clones and lacks some. The repertoire includes about 620,000 clones, 15% to 18% of them detected once, and more than 0.08% sits in the top ten. The CDR3 extends over 16 amino acids. CDR1 and CDR2 (germline): SGDLS, YYNGEE. The V segment lost 4 bases and the J segment 0 bases; nucleotides outside the gene matches: 7. Study-level points and caveats: A greater similarity of naive, central memory and Treg TCRB repertoires was seen among patients than among healthy donors. The study notes PCR might favor shorter templates equally in patients and controls.

As to this clone: Its antigen is unidentified.

The chain recombines TRBV9 with TRBJ2-3, with 8 bases aligning to TRBD1. The receptor was isolated from a man aged 18-30 years in good health. The sequenced sample consisted of naive CD4+ T cells from blood. The CDR3 region is CASSKMTGASTDTQYF. The CDR3 bases are TGTGCCAGCAGCAAAATGACAGGGGCTAGCACAGATACGCAGTATTTT. The full variable domain, in which reference TRBV9 and TRBJ2-3 provide the parts outside the CDR3, is DSGVTQTPKHLITATGQRVTLRCSPRSGDLSVYWYQQSLDQGLQFLIQYYNGEERAKGNILERFSAQQFPDLHSELNLSSLELGDSALYFCASSKMTGASTDTQYFGPGTRLTVL.